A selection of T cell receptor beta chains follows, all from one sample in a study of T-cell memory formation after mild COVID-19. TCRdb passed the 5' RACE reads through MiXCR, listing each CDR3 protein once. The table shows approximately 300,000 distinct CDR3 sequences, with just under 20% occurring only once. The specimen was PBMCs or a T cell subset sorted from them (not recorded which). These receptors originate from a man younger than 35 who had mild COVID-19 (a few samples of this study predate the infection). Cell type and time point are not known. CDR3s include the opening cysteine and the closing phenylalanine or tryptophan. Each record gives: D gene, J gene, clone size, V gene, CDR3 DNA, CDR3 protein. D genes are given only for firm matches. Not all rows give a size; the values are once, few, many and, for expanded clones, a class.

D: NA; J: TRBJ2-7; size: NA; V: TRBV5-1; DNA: TGCGCCAGCAGCCCCCTGAGTGGCTCCTACGAGCAGTACTTC; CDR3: CASSPLSGSYEQYF
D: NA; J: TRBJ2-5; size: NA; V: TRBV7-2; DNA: TGTGCCAGCAGCCGATATCCCGCCGGGGAGGAGACCCAGTACTTC; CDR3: CASSRYPAGEETQYF
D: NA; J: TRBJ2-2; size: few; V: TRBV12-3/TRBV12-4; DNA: TGTGCCAGCGAAACAGGATCGGGCGGGGAGCTGTTTTTT; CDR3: CASETGSGGELFF
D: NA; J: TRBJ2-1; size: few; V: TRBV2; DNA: TGTGCCAGCACATCGACCAACTACAATGAGCAGTTCTTC; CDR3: CASTSTNYNEQFF
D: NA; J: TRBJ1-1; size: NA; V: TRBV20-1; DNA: TGCAGTGCTAGAGTTCAGGGGCGGAACACTGAAGCTTTCTTT; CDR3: CSARVQGRNTEAFF
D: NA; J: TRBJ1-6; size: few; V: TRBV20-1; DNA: TGCAGTGCTAGAGAGCGGGTCCGGAGAGGTTCACCCCTCCACTTT; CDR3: CSARERVRRGSPLHF
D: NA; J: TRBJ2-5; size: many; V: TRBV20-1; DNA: TGCAGTGCTAGTACGGGGTTGGTGTGGGAGACCCAGTACTTC; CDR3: CSASTGLVWETQYF
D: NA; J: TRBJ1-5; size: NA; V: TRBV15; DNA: TGTGCCACCAGCAGAGGACGGGCAGAGAAGAATCAGCCCCAGCATTTT; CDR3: CATSRGRAEKNQPQHF
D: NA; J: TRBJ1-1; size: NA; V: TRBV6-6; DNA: TGTGCCAGCACCCCCAGCTGGGGGCAAACTGAAGCTTTCTTT; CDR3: CASTPSWGQTEAFF
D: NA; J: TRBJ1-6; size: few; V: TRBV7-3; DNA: TGTGCCAGTGACAATCCAGACGTGATGGTGGATTCACCCCTCCACTTT; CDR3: CASDNPDVMVDSPLHF
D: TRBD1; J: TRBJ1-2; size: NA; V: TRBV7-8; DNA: TGTGCCAGCAGCCGCAACCGGGACAGTTATGCAGCTAACTATGGCTACACCTTC; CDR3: CASSRNRDSYAANYGYTF
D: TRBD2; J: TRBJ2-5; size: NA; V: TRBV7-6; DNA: TGTGCCAGCAGCTTAGTCCGGGGGGGGTCAAATCCCCAGTACTTC; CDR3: CASSLVRGGSNPQYF
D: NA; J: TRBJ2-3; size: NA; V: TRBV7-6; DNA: TGTGCCAGCAGCTTTGTCGGCGGGGGCACAGATACGCAGTATTTT; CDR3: CASSFVGGGTDTQYF
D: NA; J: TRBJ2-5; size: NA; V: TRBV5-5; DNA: TGTGCCAGCACCGGACCCAGGGCAGGGTTATCCGAGACCCAGTACTTC; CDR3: CASTGPRAGLSETQYF
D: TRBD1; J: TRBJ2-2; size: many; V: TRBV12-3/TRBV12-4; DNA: TGTGCCAGCAGCAGACAATTAGGACAGGGGACCGGGGAGCTGTTTTTT; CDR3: CASSRQLGQGTGELFF
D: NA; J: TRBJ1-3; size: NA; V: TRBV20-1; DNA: TGCAGTGCCGGGGGATCTGGAAACACCATATATTTT; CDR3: CSAGGSGNTIYF
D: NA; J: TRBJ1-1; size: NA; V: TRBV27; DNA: TGTGCCAGCAGTTCGACACTGAACACTGAAGCTTTCTTT; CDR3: CASSSTLNTEAFF
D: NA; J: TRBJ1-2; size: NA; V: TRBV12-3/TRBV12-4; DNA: TGTGCCAGCAGTTTAGGGGTGTTCGGCTACACCTTC; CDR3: CASSLGVFGYTF
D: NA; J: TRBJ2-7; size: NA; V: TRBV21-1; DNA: TGTGCCAGCAGCAAAAGGAGGGGGGTCTCCTACGAGCAGTACTTC; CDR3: CASSKRRGVSYEQYF
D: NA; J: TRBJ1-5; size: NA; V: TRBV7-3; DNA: TGTGCCAGCAGCTTAACGCCCTCTGATCAGCCCCAGCATTTT; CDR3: CASSLTPSDQPQHF
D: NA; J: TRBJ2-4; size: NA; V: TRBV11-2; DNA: TGTGCCAGCAGCTCCCGGTTGGCCGTAGCCAAAAACATTCAGTACTTC; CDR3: CASSSRLAVAKNIQYF
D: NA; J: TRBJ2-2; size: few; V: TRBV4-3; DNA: TGCGCCAGCAGCCGAGAGAGGACCTACACCGGGGAGCTGTTTTTT; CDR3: CASSRERTYTGELFF
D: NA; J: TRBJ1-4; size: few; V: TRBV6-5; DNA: TGTGCCAGCAGTTACTCGCCGGGGGACGAAAAACTGTTTTTT; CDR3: CASSYSPGDEKLFF
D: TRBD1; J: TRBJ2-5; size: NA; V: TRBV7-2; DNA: TGTGCCAGCAACACAGGGGGGGAGACCCAGTACTTC; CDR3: CASNTGGETQYF
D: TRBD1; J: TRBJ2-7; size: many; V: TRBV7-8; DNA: TGTGCCAGCAGCGCGGGGGGGACAGGGGGCTTTTACGAGCAGTACTTC; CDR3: CASSAGGTGGFYEQYF
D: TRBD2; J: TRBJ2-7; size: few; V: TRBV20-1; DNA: TGCAGTGCTAGAGATCCTGCGGGGGGAGGCTACGAGCAGTACTTC; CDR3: CSARDPAGGGYEQYF
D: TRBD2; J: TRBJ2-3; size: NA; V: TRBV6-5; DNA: TGTGCCAGCAGTTACTTTCGGGGCGGGGGGACAGATACGCAGTATTTT; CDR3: CASSYFRGGGTDTQYF
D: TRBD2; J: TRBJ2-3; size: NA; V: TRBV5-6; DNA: TGTGCCAGCAATAAGCGGGGGGGCCCAGATACGCAGTATTTT; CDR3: CASNKRGGPDTQYF
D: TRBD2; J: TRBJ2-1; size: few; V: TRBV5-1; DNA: TGCGCCAGCAGGACTGGAGGCGCTCCGGGGGGAATCGATGAGCAGTTCTTC; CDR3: CASRTGGAPGGIDEQFF
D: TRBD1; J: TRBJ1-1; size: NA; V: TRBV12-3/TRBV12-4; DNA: TGTGCCAGCAGTCCCGTTGGGGTGGGGACAGGAGTTGAAGCTTTCTTT; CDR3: CASSPVGVGTGVEAFF
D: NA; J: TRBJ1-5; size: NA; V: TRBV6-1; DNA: TGTGCCAGCAGGGAGTCAGGACTCAATCAGCCCCAGCATTTT; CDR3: CASRESGLNQPQHF
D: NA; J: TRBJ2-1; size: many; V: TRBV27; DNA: TGTGCCAGCAGTTTTGGTGGGAGCAATGAGCAGTTCTTC; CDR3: CASSFGGSNEQFF
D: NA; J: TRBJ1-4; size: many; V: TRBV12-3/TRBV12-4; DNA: TGTGCCAGCAGGGAGTGGGGTACTAATGAAAAACTGTTTTTT; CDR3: CASREWGTNEKLFF
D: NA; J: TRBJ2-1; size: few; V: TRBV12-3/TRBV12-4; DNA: TGTGCCAGCACCGAGAGAGGGGCAGGTAACTACAATGAGCAGTTCTTC; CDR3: CASTERGAGNYNEQFF
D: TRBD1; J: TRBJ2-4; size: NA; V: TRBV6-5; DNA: TGTGCCAGCGCTAATCAAGACAGGGGTAACATTCAGTACTTC; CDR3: CASANQDRGNIQYF